This T cell receptor (beta chain) stems from a study of blood T cell repertoires in COVID-19. Method: immunoSEQ multiplex PCR; TCRdb's copy keeps in-frame clones and lacks some. The profile shows fewer than 250,000 clones, 84% of them singletons. CDR1 and CDR2 (germline): MNHEY, SVGAGI. The V end lost 6 bases, the J end lost 9 bases, and 9 bases lay between the germline ends. The CDR3 covers 11 residues. Clinical history as reported by participants underpinned cohort assignment. The clonotype was recovered from a woman in her forties who had recovered from COVID-19. The J gene is TRBJ2-1, the V gene TRBV6-5; possible D gene TRBD2, 6 bases. Sequencing used PBMCs or T cells enriched from blood (not recorded which). CDR3 nucleotides: TGTGCCAGCAGGGACGGGGGTGAGCAGTTCTTC. Amino acids: CASRDGGEQFF.